This section outlines one T cell receptor (beta chain) sequence together with its context. This sample is drawn from a study of blood T cell repertoires in COVID-19. Study-wide background: COVID-19 samples collected from the United States, Italy and Spain covered acute and convalescent phases. Nucleic acid was either cDNA or gDNA, and it came from T cells, B-cell-depleted T cells, or PBMCs.

Only in-frame clones appear in the TCRdb table, and some are missing; sequencing was by immunoSEQ multiplex PCR. The data contain tens of thousands of clones, 75% to 85% of them singletons. Sequenced: peripheral blood. This TCR derives from a human donor in a cohort sampled during active COVID-19.

The CDR3 nucleotides read TGTGCCACCAGTGACAGGACAGGGGGCGTTTCAGATACGCAGTATTTT. This sequence encodes CATSDRTGGVSDTQYF. The V and J genes are TRBV24-1 and TRBJ2-3, with TRBD1 identical over 11 bases. The germline V gene encodes CDR1 KGHDR and CDR2 SFDVKD. The J segment lost 4 bases and the V segment lost 4 bases, leaving 6 bases of the junction unmatched. The length of the CDR3 is 16 residues.